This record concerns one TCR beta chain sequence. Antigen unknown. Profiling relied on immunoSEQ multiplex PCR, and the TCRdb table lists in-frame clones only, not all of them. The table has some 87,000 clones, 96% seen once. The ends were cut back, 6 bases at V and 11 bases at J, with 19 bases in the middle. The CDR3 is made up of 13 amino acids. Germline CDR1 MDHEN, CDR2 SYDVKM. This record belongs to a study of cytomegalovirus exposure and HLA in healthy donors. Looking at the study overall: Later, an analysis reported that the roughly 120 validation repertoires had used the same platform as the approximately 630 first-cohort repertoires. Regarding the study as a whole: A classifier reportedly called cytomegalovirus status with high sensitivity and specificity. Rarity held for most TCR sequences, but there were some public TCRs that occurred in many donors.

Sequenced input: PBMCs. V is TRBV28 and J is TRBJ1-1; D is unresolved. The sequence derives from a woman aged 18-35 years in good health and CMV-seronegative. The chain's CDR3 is CASSPPGGVSAFF. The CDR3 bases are TGTGCCAGCAGCCCCCCTGGCGGCGTGTCGGCTTTCTTT.